This TCR beta chain was found in a study of control samples from healthy donors and cancer patients. The CDR3 spans 16 residues. Germline assignment: CDR1 LGHNA and CDR2 YNFKEQ. The V gene lost 1 base and the J gene lost 3 bases, with 16 bases spanning the gap. The repertoire was sequenced with immunoSEQ multiplex PCR; TCRdb's copy has only in-frame clones and lacks some. The repertoire holds over 100,000 clones, with 80% to 95% as singletons. The clonotype comes from a man between 35 and 55 years old in good health. The sample consisted of blood. This chain uses TRBV4-2 with TRBJ2-7, with D perhaps given as TRBD1 or TRBD2 (6 bases each). The CDR3 loop reads CASSQATSGGLYEQYF. The CDR3, as DNA: TGTGCCAGCAGCCAAGCGACTAGTGGGGGGCTCTACGAGCAGTACTTC.